The source of this TCR beta chain is a study of CD8 T cells in ankylosing spondylitis. Findings of the study overall: About 8 highly homologous variants formed a TCR beta motif that appeared characteristic of ankylosing spondylitis blood. Reports of some motif variants in reactive arthritis synovial fluid and blood predate this one. Within peripheral blood, clones linked to disease were CD8+ and relatively rare.

By quantitative 5'-RACE with molecular barcodes, the TCR beta libraries were made. TCRdb called the 5' RACE reads again in MiXCR, with one record for every CDR3 protein. Among approximately 500,000 distinct CDR3 sequences listed, roughly 12% were seen once. Germline values: CDR1 LGHNA, CDR2 YNFKEQ. The V end was cut by 0 bases, the J end by 6 bases, with 12 bases between. The CDR3 runs 15 residues. Remarks on this clonotype: Its target is unknown.

The V call is TRBV4-2, the J call TRBJ1-5; no firm D call. The receptor was isolated from a male donor with ankylosing spondylitis. The specimen was blood, either unsorted or a sorted T cell fraction (not recorded which). The CDR3 here is CASSQDEGSAQPQHF. CDR3 DNA: TGTGCCAGCAGCCAAGATGAGGGTTCGGCTCAGCCCCAGCATTTT.